The 5 T cell receptor beta chains presented below share a single source sample, sequenced in a study of OX40 agonist ivuxolimab in advanced cancers. Receptor libraries were prepared by the immunoSEQ multiplex PCR assay. TCRdb provides this immuneACCESS table in a form limited to in-frame rearrangements. Some clones are lacking; in checked studies, under half of them reflect an unresolved V gene, and why the rest are absent is not known. Recorded for this sample are fewer than 20,000 clones; about four fifths of them occurred a single time. Roughly two fifths of the sample goes to the ten largest clones. The sample consisted of CD4+ or CD8+ T cells sorted from blood, taken in a trial of the OX40 agonist ivuxolimab. The receptors originated from an adult with an advanced solid tumor such as melanoma, head and neck, liver or kidney cancer.

The genes are TRBV27 and TRBJ2-1, with TRBD2 matching 8 bases. CDR3 length: 17 amino acids. Germline V gene data show CDR1 as MNHEY and CDR2 as SMNVEV (reference sequence). J was trimmed by 6 bases and V by 5 bases; bases with no gene match: 15. This CDR3 reads CASSATGRGTLGNEQFF. Written as DNA, the CDR3 is TGTGCCAGCAGTGCAACCGGGAGGGGGACCCTGGGCAATGAGCAGTTCTTC.

This rearrangement joins TRBV7-3 to TRBJ2-5; the match to TRBD1 covers 10 bases. V lost 3 bases, J lost 1 base, and 2 bases stayed unmatched. Germline V CDR1 and CDR2: SGHTA, FQGTGA. The CDR3 has 15 residues. The CDR3 region is CASSFGDRGQETQYF. In DNA, the CDR3 is TGTGCCAGCAGCTTCGGGGACAGGGGCCAAGAGACCCAGTACTTC.

The genes are TRBV27 and TRBJ2-7; TRBD1 or TRBD2 may be the D gene (5 bases each). Germline CDR1 and CDR2: MNHEY and SMNVEV (reference sequence). The CDR3 consists of 16 residues. The V and J ends lost 2 bases and 3 bases respectively, with 17 bases between them. The DNA for the CDR3 is TGTGCCAGCAGTTTACGCCTCGGGACCCAGAACTACGAGCAGTACTTC. It is translated as CASSLRLGTQNYEQYF.

The chain combines TRBV9 with TRBJ2-1; 9 nucleotides agree with TRBD2. V was pared by 2 bases and J by 8 bases, with 11 bases of the junction left unmatched. Looked up from germline, CDR1 is SGDLS and CDR2 is YYNGEE. There are 16 residues in the CDR3. In nucleotides, the CDR3 is TGTGCCAGCAGCGTGCTAAGCGGGGGGCTGTCCGATGAGCAGTTCTTC. It is translated as CASSVLSGGLSDEQFF.

This clone turned up a few times. This chain connects TRBV21-1 to TRBJ2-3. TRBV21-1 is recorded as a pseudogene. CDR3 size: 14 residues. The CDR3 protein is CASISPGRTDTQYF. The DNA of the CDR3 is TGTGCCAGCATTTCTCCGGGACGTACAGATACGCAGTATTTT.